Listed here are 6 T cell receptor beta chains from one sample, sequenced in a study of T cells in Graves' hyperthyroidism and ophthalmopathy. Regions amplified from RNA transcripts were the TCR beta CDR3 regions. The TCR CDR3 first-round RT-PCR relied on the HTBI primer set. Using its own MiXCR run on the multiplex PCR reads, TCRdb lists one record per CDR3 protein. The sample lists 500,000 to 600,000 distinct CDR3 sequences, about 46% occurring once. Sequencing input: peripheral blood or thyroid tissue (not recorded which). The receptors derive from an adult woman with Graves' disease, either hyperthyroidism or ophthalmopathy (not recorded which).

This clonotype was seen a handful of times. The gene calls are TRBV9 and TRBJ1-1; D is ambiguous. Trimming stripped 1 base from V and 6 bases from J, with 13 bases between. The V gene's germline CDR1 is SGDLS and CDR2 YYNGEE. This CDR3 has 14 residues. CDR3 loop: CASSVSADEAEAFF. Here the CDR3 DNA reads TGTGCCAGCAGCGTATCTGCAGACGAGGCTGAAGCTTTCTTT.

The J gene is TRBJ2-1, the V gene TRBV20-1, with D possibly being TRBD2 (6 bases). The V gene's germline CDR1 is DFQATT and CDR2 SNEGSKA (reference sequence). This CDR3 comprises 11 residues. The CDR3 nucleotides read TGCAGGGTGGAGGGAAACAATGAGCAGTTCTTC. Its translation is CRVEGNNEQFF.

On this clonotype: A much larger clone lies one base from this, so it may be a read error. The V and J genes are TRBV4-1 and TRBJ2-5, with no clear D. In germline, CDR1 is MGHRA, CDR2 YSYEKL. The CDR3 has 15 amino acids. The DNA for the CDR3 is TGCGCCAGCAGCCAAGAGGGCGGAATCCAAGAGACCCAGTGCTTC. Its protein is CASSQEGGIQETQCF.

This clonotype has a count of ten or more. The CDR3 DNA reads TGTGCCAGCAGGTCCCAGGGGATCCCTTTCTTT. It encodes CASRSQGIPFF. This rearrangement joins TRBV2 to TRBJ1-1, with a tentative D call TRBD1 (6 bases). The CDR3 has 11 amino acids. Per the germline V gene, CDR1 is SNHLY and CDR2 is FYNNEI. V was clipped by 6 bases and J by 12 bases, with 14 bases between them.

The chain combines TRBV7-2 with TRBJ2-2; 8 positions match TRBD1. This CDR3 is built from 15 residues. The germline gives CDR1 SGHTA, CDR2 FQGNSA. After removal of 5 bases from V and 2 bases from J, the junction contained 4 bases not matched to a gene. The CDR3 DNA reads TGTGCCAGCAGCAGGACAGGGTCTAACACCGGGGAGCTGTTTTTT. This sequence encodes CASSRTGSNTGELFF.

This clonotype has just a few counts. This chain links TRBV29-1 with TRBJ1-2; unclear D gene. Germline lookup yields CDR1 SQVTM and CDR2 ANQGSEA. The CDR3 is 13 residues long. V lost 6 bases, J lost 7 bases, and 18 bases lay in between. Written as DNA, the CDR3 is TGCAGCGTCGATACTGCCGGGAGGTTTGGCTACACCTTC. Protein sequence: CSVDTAGRFGYTF.